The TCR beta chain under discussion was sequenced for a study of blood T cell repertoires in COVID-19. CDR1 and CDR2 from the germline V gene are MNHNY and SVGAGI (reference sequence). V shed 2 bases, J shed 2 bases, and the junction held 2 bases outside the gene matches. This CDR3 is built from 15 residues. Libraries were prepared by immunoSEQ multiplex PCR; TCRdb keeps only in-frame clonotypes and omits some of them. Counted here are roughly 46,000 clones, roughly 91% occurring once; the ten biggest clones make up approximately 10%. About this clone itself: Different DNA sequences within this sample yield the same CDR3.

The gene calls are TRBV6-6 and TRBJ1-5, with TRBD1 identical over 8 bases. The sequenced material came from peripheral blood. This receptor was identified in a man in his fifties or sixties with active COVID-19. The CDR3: CASSYPGQGNQPQHF. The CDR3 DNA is TGTGCCAGCAGTTACCCGGGACAGGGCAATCAGCCCCAGCATTTT.